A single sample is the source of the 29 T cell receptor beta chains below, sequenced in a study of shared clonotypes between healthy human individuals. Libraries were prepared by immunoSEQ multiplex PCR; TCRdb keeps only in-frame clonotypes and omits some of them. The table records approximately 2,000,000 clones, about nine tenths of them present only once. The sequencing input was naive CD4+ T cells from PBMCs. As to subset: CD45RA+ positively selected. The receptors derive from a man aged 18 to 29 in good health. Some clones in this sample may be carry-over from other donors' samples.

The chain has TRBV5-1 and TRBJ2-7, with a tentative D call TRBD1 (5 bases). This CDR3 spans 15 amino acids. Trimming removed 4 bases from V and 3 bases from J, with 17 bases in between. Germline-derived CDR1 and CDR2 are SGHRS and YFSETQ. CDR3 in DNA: TGCGCCAGCAGCCCTCCCCGCCCCACAGGCTACGAGCAGTACTTC. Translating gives CASSPPRPTGYEQYF.

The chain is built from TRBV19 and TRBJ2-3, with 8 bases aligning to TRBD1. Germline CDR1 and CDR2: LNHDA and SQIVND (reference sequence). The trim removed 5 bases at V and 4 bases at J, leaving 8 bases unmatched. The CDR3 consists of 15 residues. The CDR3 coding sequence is TGTGCCAGTAGTGCGACAGGGGTACGGGCAGATACGCAGTATTTT. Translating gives CASSATGVRADTQYF.

In nucleotides, the CDR3 is TGTGCCAGCAGCTTAGATAGCACTAGCGGGAGCCACGAGCAGTACTTC. It translates to CASSLDSTSGSHEQYF. The chain uses TRBV11-2 and TRBJ2-5; 11 bases map to TRBD2. The J call may be incorrect, as the DNA end agrees better with TRBJ2-7. Germline CDR1 and CDR2: SGHAT and FQNNGV. There are 16 residues in the CDR3.

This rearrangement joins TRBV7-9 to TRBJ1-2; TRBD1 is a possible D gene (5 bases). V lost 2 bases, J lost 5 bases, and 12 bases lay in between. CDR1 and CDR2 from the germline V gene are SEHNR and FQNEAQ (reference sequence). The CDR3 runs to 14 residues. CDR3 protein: CASSLRDGLYGYTF. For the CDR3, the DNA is TGTGCCAGCAGCTTAAGGGACGGACTGTATGGCTACACCTTC.

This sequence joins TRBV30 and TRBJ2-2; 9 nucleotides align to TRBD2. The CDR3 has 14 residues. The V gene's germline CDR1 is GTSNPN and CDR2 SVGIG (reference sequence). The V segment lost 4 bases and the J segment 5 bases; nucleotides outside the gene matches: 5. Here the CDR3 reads CAWKGTSPTGELFF. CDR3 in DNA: TGTGCCTGGAAGGGGACTAGCCCTACCGGGGAGCTGTTTTTT.

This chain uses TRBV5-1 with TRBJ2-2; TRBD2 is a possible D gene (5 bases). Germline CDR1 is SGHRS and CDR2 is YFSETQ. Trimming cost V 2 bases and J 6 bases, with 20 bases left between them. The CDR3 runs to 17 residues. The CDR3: CASSLRSLAEVAGELFF. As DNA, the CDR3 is TGCGCCAGCAGCTTACGGTCCTTGGCGGAGGTGGCCGGGGAGCTGTTTTTT.

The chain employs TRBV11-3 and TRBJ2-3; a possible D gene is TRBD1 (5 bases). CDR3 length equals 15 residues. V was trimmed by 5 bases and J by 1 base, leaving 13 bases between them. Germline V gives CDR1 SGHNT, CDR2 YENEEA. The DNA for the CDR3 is TGTGCCAGCAGCCGTAGGGGCGGTGGCACAGATACGCAGTATTTT. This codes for CASSRRGGGTDTQYF.

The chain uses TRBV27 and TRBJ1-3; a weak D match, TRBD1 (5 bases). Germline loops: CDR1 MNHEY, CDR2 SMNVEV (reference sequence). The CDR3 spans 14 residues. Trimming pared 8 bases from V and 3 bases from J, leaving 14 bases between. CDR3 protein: CASHSGSSGNTIYF. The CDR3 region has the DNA TGTGCCAGCCACTCAGGGAGCAGTGGAAACACCATATATTTT.

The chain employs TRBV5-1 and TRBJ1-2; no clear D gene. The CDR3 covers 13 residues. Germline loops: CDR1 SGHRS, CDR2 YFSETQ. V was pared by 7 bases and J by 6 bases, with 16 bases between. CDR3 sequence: CASALRGFDGYTF. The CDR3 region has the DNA TGCGCCAGCGCACTAAGAGGGTTTGATGGCTACACCTTC.

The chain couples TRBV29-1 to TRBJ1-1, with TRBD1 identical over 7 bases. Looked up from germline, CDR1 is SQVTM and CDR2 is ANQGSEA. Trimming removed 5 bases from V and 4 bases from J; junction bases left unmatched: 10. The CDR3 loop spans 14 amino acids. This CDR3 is CSVRYRGSGTEAFF. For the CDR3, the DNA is TGCAGCGTTAGGTACAGGGGATCGGGCACTGAAGCTTTCTTT.

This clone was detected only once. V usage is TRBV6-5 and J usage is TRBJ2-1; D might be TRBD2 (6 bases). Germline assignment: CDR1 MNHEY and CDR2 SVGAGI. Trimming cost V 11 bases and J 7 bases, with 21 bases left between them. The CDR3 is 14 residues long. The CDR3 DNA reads TGTGCCGTTTCCCGGGACTCCCTAAGGAATGAGCAGTTCTTC. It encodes CAVSRDSLRNEQFF.

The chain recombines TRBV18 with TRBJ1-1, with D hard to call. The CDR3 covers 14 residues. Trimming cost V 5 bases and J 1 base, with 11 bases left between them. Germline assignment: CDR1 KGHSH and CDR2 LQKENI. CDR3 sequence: CASSNRTENTEAFF. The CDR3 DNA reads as TGTGCCAGCTCAAATCGCACGGAGAACACTGAAGCTTTCTTT.

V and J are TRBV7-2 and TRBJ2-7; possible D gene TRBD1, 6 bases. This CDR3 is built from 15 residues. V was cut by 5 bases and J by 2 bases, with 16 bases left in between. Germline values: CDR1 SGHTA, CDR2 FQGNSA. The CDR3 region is CASSRARDTTYEQYF. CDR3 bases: TGTGCCAGCAGCCGAGCTCGGGACACCACCTACGAGCAGTACTTC.

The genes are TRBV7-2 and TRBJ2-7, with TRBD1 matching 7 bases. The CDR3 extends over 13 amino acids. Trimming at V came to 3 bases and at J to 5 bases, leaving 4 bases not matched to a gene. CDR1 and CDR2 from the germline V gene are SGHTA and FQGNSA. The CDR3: CASSLGQRNEQYF. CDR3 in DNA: TGTGCCAGCAGCTTGGGACAGAGAAACGAGCAGTACTTC.

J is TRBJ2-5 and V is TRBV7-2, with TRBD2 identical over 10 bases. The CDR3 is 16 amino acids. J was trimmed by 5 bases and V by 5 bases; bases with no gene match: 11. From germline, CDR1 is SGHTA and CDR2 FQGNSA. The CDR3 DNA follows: TGTGCCAGCAGCCGTCAAAGCGGGAGGGCGGGGGAGACCCAGTACTTC. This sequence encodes CASSRQSGRAGETQYF.

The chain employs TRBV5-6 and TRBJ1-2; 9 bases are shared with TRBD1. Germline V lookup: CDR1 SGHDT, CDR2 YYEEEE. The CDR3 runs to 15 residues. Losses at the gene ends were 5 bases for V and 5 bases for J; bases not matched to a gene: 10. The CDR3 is CASRKSGTGNYGYTF. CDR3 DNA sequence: TGTGCCAGCAGAAAATCCGGGACAGGGAATTATGGCTACACCTTC.

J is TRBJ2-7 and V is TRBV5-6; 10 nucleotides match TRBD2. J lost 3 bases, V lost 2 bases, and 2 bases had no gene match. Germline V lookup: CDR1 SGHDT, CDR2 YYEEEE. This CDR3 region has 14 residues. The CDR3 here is CASSFIAGGYEQYF. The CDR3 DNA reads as TGTGCCAGCAGCTTTATAGCGGGAGGCTACGAGCAGTACTTC.

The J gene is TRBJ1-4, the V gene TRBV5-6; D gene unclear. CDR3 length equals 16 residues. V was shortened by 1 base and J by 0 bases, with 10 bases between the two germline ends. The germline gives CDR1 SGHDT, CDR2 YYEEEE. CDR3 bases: TGTGCCAGCAGCTTGTCCCCCAGAGCAACTAATGAAAAACTGTTTTTT. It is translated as CASSLSPRATNEKLFF.

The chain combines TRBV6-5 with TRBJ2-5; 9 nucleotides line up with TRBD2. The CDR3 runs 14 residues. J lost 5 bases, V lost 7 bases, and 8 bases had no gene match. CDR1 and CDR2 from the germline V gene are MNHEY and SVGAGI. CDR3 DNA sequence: TGTGCCAGCAAAGCGGGGGGCGTAGGGGAGACCCAGTACTTC. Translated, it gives CASKAGGVGETQYF.

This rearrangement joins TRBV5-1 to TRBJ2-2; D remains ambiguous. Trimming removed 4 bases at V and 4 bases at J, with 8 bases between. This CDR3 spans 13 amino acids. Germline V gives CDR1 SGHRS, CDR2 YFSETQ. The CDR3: CASSTAVTGELFF. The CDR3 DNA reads TGCGCCAGCAGCACTGCCGTCACCGGGGAGCTGTTTTTT.

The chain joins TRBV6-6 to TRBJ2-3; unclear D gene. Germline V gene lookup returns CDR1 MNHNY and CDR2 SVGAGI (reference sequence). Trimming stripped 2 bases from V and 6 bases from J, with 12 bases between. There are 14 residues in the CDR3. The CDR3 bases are TGTGCCAGCAGTTACCGAGAGCAAGGGGATACGCAGTATTTT. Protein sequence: CASSYREQGDTQYF.

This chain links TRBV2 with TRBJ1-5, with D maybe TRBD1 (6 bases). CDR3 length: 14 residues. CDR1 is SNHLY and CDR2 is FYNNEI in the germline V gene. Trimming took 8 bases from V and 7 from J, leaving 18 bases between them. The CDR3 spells CASQKSRGEQPQHF. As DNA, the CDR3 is TGTGCCAGCCAGAAGTCCAGGGGAGAACAGCCCCAGCATTTT.

DNA for the CDR3: TGTGCCAGTTGCTCCGGGACGGGTCCCTACGAGCAGTACTTC. Encoded protein: CASCSGTGPYEQYF. This chain connects TRBV19 to TRBJ2-7; D could derive from TRBD1 or TRBD2 (5 bases each). V gave up 8 bases and J gave up 2 bases, with 16 bases separating them. Germline CDR1 is LNHDA and CDR2 is SQIVND (reference sequence). CDR3 length: 14 residues.

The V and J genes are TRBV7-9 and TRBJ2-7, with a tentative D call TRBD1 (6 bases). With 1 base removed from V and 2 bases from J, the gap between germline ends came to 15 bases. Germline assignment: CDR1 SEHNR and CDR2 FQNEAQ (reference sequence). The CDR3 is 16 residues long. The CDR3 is CASSLVPTGHPYEQYF. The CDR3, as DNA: TGTGCCAGCAGCTTAGTCCCGACAGGTCACCCCTACGAGCAGTACTTC.

In nucleotides, the CDR3 is TGCGCCAGCAGCCAAAGTCTGGGTCCAATCGGCTACACCTTC. Translating it yields CASSQSLGPIGYTF. The rearrangement uses TRBV4-3 and TRBJ1-2; no clear D gene. Trimming left V 2 bases short and J 8 bases short, with 15 bases between. The CDR3 contains 14 residues. Looked up from germline, CDR1 is LGHNA and CDR2 is YSLEER.

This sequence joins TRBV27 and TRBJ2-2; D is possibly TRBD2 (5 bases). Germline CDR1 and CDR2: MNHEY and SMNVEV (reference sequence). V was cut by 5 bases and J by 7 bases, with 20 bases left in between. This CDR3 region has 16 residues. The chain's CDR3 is CASSPRTPHLGGELFF. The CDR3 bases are TGTGCCAGCAGTCCGAGGACTCCCCACTTGGGCGGGGAGCTGTTTTTT.

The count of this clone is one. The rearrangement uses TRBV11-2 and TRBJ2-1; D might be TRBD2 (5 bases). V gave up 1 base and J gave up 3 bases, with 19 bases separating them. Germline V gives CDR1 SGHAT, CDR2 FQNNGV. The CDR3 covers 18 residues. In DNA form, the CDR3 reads TGTGCCAGCAGCTTAGTCGGTCTAGCCTCTCCTATCTACAATGAGCAGTTCTTC. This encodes CASSLVGLASPIYNEQFF.

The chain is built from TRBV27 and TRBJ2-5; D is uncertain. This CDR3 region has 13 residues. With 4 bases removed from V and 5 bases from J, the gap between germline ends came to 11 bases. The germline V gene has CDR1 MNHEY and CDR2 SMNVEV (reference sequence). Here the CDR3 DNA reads TGTGCCAGCAGTTCGGCAGGCTGGGAGACCCAGTACTTC. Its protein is CASSSAGWETQYF.

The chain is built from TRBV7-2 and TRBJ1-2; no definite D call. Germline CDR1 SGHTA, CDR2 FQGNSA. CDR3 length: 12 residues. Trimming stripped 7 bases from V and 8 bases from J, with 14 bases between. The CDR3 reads CASTPRVGGYTF. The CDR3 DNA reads TGTGCCAGCACCCCCCGCGTCGGAGGCTACACCTTC.